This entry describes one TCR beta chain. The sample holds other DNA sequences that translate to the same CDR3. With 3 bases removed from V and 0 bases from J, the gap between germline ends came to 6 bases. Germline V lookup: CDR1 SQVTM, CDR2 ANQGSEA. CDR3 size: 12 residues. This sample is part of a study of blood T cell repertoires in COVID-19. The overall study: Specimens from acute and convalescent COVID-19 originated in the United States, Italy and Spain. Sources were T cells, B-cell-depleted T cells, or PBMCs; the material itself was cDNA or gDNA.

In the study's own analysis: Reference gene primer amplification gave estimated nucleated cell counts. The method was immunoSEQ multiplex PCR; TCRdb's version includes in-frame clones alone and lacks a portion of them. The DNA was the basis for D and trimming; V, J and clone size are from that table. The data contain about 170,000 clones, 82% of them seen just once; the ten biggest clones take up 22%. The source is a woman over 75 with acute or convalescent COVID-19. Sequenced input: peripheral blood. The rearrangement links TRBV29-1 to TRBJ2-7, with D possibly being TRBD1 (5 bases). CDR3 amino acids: CSVETDSYEQYF. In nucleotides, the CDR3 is TGCAGCGTTGAGACAGACTCCTACGAGCAGTACTTC.